A selection of T cell receptor beta chains follows, all from one sample in a study of shared clonotypes between healthy human individuals. Measured with immunoSEQ multiplex PCR; TCRdb has only the in-frame clones, and not every one. The sample holds about 1.5 million clones; roughly 95% are singletons and the top ten take 1.2%. Input material: naive CD4+ T cells sorted from blood. These receptors were taken from a man aged 30-40 years in good health. The CDR3 runs from the conserved cysteine through the conserved F or W. Fields, in order: J gene, clone size, V gene, D gene, CDR3 DNA, CDR3 protein. The D gene is left open where the match is weak. Part of the rows lack a size; the others show once, few, many or a class for expanded clones.

J gene: TRBJ1-1
clone size: .
V gene: TRBV29-1
D gene: .
CDR3 DNA: TGCAGCGCCGGACAGTTCATGAACACTGAAGCTTTCTTT
CDR3 protein: CSAGQFMNTEAFF

J gene: TRBJ2-1
clone size: .
V gene: TRBV5-5
D gene: TRBD2
CDR3 DNA: TGTGCCAGCAGCCCTAGCGGGAGAAACTACAATGAGCAGTTCTTC
CDR3 protein: CASSPSGRNYNEQFF

J gene: TRBJ1-4
clone size: .
V gene: TRBV25-1
D gene: .
CDR3 DNA: TGTGCCAGCAGTGATAGTTGGGCTAATGAAAAACTGTTTTTT
CDR3 protein: CASSDSWANEKLFF

J gene: TRBJ1-5
clone size: .
V gene: TRBV10-3
D gene: TRBD1
CDR3 DNA: TGTGCCATCAGTGACTCGGCAGGGGGATATGGCAATCAGCCCCAGCATTTT
CDR3 protein: CAISDSAGGYGNQPQHF

J gene: TRBJ2-3
clone size: .
V gene: TRBV5-4
D gene: TRBD2
CDR3 DNA: TGTGCCAGCACCACCATCCGGGGGGACTTCTCTGGCACGCAGTATTTT
CDR3 protein: CASTTIRGDFSGTQYF

J gene: TRBJ2-1
clone size: .
V gene: TRBV27
D gene: TRBD2
CDR3 DNA: TGTGCCAGCAGTTTATCGGCTAGCGGGAGGAGGTATGAGCAGTTCTTC
CDR3 protein: CASSLSASGRRYEQFF

J gene: TRBJ2-7
clone size: .
V gene: TRBV5-4
D gene: TRBD1
CDR3 DNA: TGTGCCAGCAGCCGGGACAGGGGGAACGACGAGCAGTACTTC
CDR3 protein: CASSRDRGNDEQYF

J gene: TRBJ1-5
clone size: few
V gene: TRBV7-9
D gene: TRBD1
CDR3 DNA: TGTGCCAGCAGCTTAGCAGGGGGCGGACAGCCCCAGCATTTT
CDR3 protein: CASSLAGGGQPQHF

J gene: TRBJ2-5
clone size: .
V gene: TRBV5-1
D gene: TRBD1
CDR3 DNA: TGCGCCAGCAGTTCCGGGACAGGACAAGAGACCCAGTACTTC
CDR3 protein: CASSSGTGQETQYF

J gene: TRBJ2-7
clone size: .
V gene: TRBV29-1
D gene: .
CDR3 DNA: TGCAGCGTAGTGCTAAACTACGAGCAGTACTTC
CDR3 protein: CSVVLNYEQYF

J gene: TRBJ1-4
clone size: .
V gene: TRBV28
D gene: .
CDR3 DNA: TGTGCCAGCAGTTTCGCAGGGCGGACTAATGAAAAACTGTTTTTT
CDR3 protein: CASSFAGRTNEKLFF

J gene: TRBJ2-7
clone size: .
V gene: TRBV27
D gene: .
CDR3 DNA: TGTGCCAGCAGTTTCCATGGCAGGGGTGGCGAGCAGTACTTC
CDR3 protein: CASSFHGRGGEQYF

J gene: TRBJ2-2
clone size: .
V gene: TRBV7-7
D gene: .
CDR3 DNA: TGTGCTAGCAGCTTAGCCACCCTCTCCTTGAACACCGGGGAGCTGTTTTTT
CDR3 protein: CASSLATLSLNTGELFF

J gene: TRBJ1-1
clone size: .
V gene: TRBV12-5
D gene: TRBD1
CDR3 DNA: TGTGCCTCAGGGACAGGGGGCGTCGGCACTGAAGCTTTCTTT
CDR3 protein: CASGTGGVGTEAFF

J gene: TRBJ2-3
clone size: .
V gene: TRBV29-1
D gene: TRBD1
CDR3 DNA: TGCAGCGTTTACCGGGACAGGGATTTACGTACGCAGTATTTT
CDR3 protein: CSVYRDRDLRTQYF

J gene: TRBJ2-5
clone size: .
V gene: TRBV7-9
D gene: .
CDR3 DNA: TGTGCCAGCGCAGGGTACAGGGTTCTGGAGACCCAGTACTTC
CDR3 protein: CASAGYRVLETQYF

J gene: TRBJ2-2
clone size: .
V gene: TRBV5-1
D gene: TRBD1
CDR3 DNA: TGCGCCAGCAGCTTACAGGGGCGGGACACCGGGGAGCTGTTTTTT
CDR3 protein: CASSLQGRDTGELFF

J gene: TRBJ2-7
clone size: .
V gene: TRBV7-9
D gene: .
CDR3 DNA: TGTGCCAGCAGCATGGCAGGGCTCGAGCAGTACTTC
CDR3 protein: CASSMAGLEQYF

J gene: TRBJ1-1
clone size: .
V gene: TRBV2
D gene: .
CDR3 DNA: TGTGCCAGCAGTGAGCGCAGTACCACTGAAGCTTTCTTT
CDR3 protein: CASSERSTTEAFF

J gene: TRBJ2-7
clone size: .
V gene: TRBV7-2
D gene: TRBD2
CDR3 DNA: TGTGCCAGCAGCTTAAAACTAGCGGGAGGGACCTACGAGCAGTACTTC
CDR3 protein: CASSLKLAGGTYEQYF

J gene: TRBJ2-7
clone size: .
V gene: TRBV7-2
D gene: .
CDR3 DNA: TGTGCCAGCAGCTGGGCTACAGGAACCTACGAGCAGTACTTC
CDR3 protein: CASSWATGTYEQYF

J gene: TRBJ1-3
clone size: .
V gene: TRBV23-1
D gene: .
CDR3 DNA: TGCGCCAGCATGGGCCCCGTATGGGACACCATATATTTT
CDR3 protein: CASMGPVWDTIYF

J gene: TRBJ2-5
clone size: .
V gene: TRBV19
D gene: TRBD1
CDR3 DNA: TGTGCCAGTAGCCGGGACAGGGGGTCGGGGACCCAGTACTTC
CDR3 protein: CASSRDRGSGTQYF

J gene: TRBJ2-3
clone size: .
V gene: TRBV5-1
D gene: TRBD2
CDR3 DNA: TGCGCCAGCAGCTCGCCCAGGGGGCGACTAGCGGGAGTTAGCACAGATACGCAGTATTTT
CDR3 protein: CASSSPRGRLAGVSTDTQYF

J gene: TRBJ2-7
clone size: .
V gene: TRBV28
D gene: TRBD2
CDR3 DNA: TGTGCCAGCAGTTTTAGCGGGAGAACCTCCTACGAGCAGTACTTC
CDR3 protein: CASSFSGRTSYEQYF

J gene: TRBJ2-1
clone size: once
V gene: TRBV4-2
D gene: TRBD2
CDR3 DNA: TGTGCCAGCAGCCGCGCCACTAGCGGGAACTCCTACAATGAGCAGTTCTTC
CDR3 protein: CASSRATSGNSYNEQFF

J gene: TRBJ2-2
clone size: .
V gene: TRBV2
D gene: .
CDR3 DNA: TGTGCCAGCAGTAGAATGACAGGACCCGCGAACACCGGGGAGCTGTTTTTT
CDR3 protein: CASSRMTGPANTGELFF

J gene: TRBJ2-7
clone size: .
V gene: TRBV25-1
D gene: .
CDR3 DNA: TGTGCCAGCAGTGCCACTTCCGAGCAGTACTTC
CDR3 protein: CASSATSEQYF

J gene: TRBJ2-3
clone size: .
V gene: TRBV14
D gene: .
CDR3 DNA: TGTGCCAGCAGCCAGTCCGGGGCCCCTAAGGGCGATACGCAGTATTTT
CDR3 protein: CASSQSGAPKGDTQYF

J gene: TRBJ2-5
clone size: once
V gene: TRBV28
D gene: TRBD2
CDR3 DNA: TGTGCCAGCAGTTTACTAGCGGGAGGGCAAGAGACCCAGTACTTC
CDR3 protein: CASSLLAGGQETQYF

J gene: TRBJ2-7
clone size: .
V gene: TRBV18
D gene: .
CDR3 DNA: TGTGCCAGCTCACCAAGCCCTACAGGGAGCTCCTACGAGCAGTACTTC
CDR3 protein: CASSPSPTGSSYEQYF

J gene: TRBJ1-1
clone size: .
V gene: TRBV10-2
D gene: .
CDR3 DNA: TGCGCCAGCAGTGAGACGCGCGGGGCAAAGAACACTGAAGCTTTCTTT
CDR3 protein: CASSETRGAKNTEAFF

J gene: TRBJ2-1
clone size: once
V gene: TRBV29-1
D gene: .
CDR3 DNA: TGCAGCGCGGGGTTAGGGAATGAGCAGTTCTTC
CDR3 protein: CSAGLGNEQFF

J gene: TRBJ2-1
clone size: .
V gene: TRBV7-8
D gene: TRBD2
CDR3 DNA: TGTGCCAGCAGCCTTAGGACTAGCGGGGTCAGCTCCTACAATGAGCAGTTCTTC
CDR3 protein: CASSLRTSGVSSYNEQFF

J gene: TRBJ2-5
clone size: .
V gene: TRBV11-3
D gene: .
CDR3 DNA: TGTGCCAGCAGCTTAGATTCTTTCGAGACCCAGTACTTC
CDR3 protein: CASSLDSFETQYF

J gene: TRBJ2-3
clone size: .
V gene: TRBV5-5
D gene: .
CDR3 DNA: TGTGCCAGCAGCCCCCAGTACGGAACAGATACGCAGTATTTT
CDR3 protein: CASSPQYGTDTQYF

J gene: TRBJ2-7
clone size: once
V gene: TRBV5-1
D gene: TRBD1
CDR3 DNA: TGCGCCAGCAGCCCAGGGAGACAGGGTGGATGGCACGAGCAGTACTTC
CDR3 protein: CASSPGRQGGWHEQYF

J gene: TRBJ1-1
clone size: once
V gene: TRBV7-8
D gene: TRBD1
CDR3 DNA: TGTGCCAGCAGCCACATACAGGGGGCTTATGGGAACACTGAAGCTTTCTTT
CDR3 protein: CASSHIQGAYGNTEAFF

J gene: TRBJ1-4
clone size: .
V gene: TRBV27
D gene: .
CDR3 DNA: TGTGCCAGTGGACTGATTAATGAAAAACTGTTTTTT
CDR3 protein: CASGLINEKLFF

J gene: TRBJ2-1
clone size: .
V gene: TRBV18
D gene: .
CDR3 DNA: TGTGCCAGCTCACCAGGGCGGAGCTCCTACAATGAGCAGTTCTTC
CDR3 protein: CASSPGRSSYNEQFF

J gene: TRBJ2-4
clone size: once
V gene: TRBV2
D gene: .
CDR3 DNA: TGTGCCAGCAGAGGAGAGACAGTGATTTGGAACATTCAGTACTTC
CDR3 protein: CASRGETVIWNIQYF

J gene: TRBJ2-3
clone size: .
V gene: TRBV5-1
D gene: TRBD2
CDR3 DNA: TGCGCCAGCAGCTTGTTAACTAGCGCCCGCACAGATACGCAGTATTTT
CDR3 protein: CASSLLTSARTDTQYF

J gene: TRBJ2-5
clone size: .
V gene: TRBV19
D gene: .
CDR3 DNA: TGTGCCAGTACGGTAGACAGTGGAGAGACCCAGTACTTC
CDR3 protein: CASTVDSGETQYF

J gene: TRBJ1-1
clone size: .
V gene: TRBV10-1
D gene: .
CDR3 DNA: TGCGCCAGCAGTGATTCAGGAAGGAACACTGAAGCTTTCTTT
CDR3 protein: CASSDSGRNTEAFF

J gene: TRBJ1-2
clone size: once
V gene: TRBV23-1
D gene: .
CDR3 DNA: TGCGCCAGCCGTCCGACCAACCTACAGGGTTTATATGGCTACACCTTC
CDR3 protein: CASRPTNLQGLYGYTF

J gene: TRBJ2-5
clone size: .
V gene: TRBV2
D gene: .
CDR3 DNA: TGTGCCAGCAGGGGGCTATCCCAAGAGACCCAGTACTTC
CDR3 protein: CASRGLSQETQYF

J gene: TRBJ2-7
clone size: .
V gene: TRBV27
D gene: .
CDR3 DNA: TGTGCCAGCAGTCCCTTACGGGAGACGTTCTACGAGCAGTACTTC
CDR3 protein: CASSPLRETFYEQYF

J gene: TRBJ2-5
clone size: .
V gene: TRBV2
D gene: .
CDR3 DNA: TGTGCCAGCAGTGAAGATAGGACCGGGGGCCAAGAGACCCAGTACTTC
CDR3 protein: CASSEDRTGGQETQYF

J gene: TRBJ2-2
clone size: .
V gene: TRBV25-1
D gene: .
CDR3 DNA: TGTGCCAGCAGTGACTGGGGGGAAGGGTACACCGGGGAGCTGTTTTTT
CDR3 protein: CASSDWGEGYTGELFF

J gene: TRBJ2-1
clone size: .
V gene: TRBV6-6
D gene: TRBD1
CDR3 DNA: TGTGCCAGCAGCACAGGGGACTACAATGAGCAGTTCTTC
CDR3 protein: CASSTGDYNEQFF

J gene: TRBJ2-2
clone size: .
V gene: TRBV6-6
D gene: TRBD2
CDR3 DNA: TGTGCCAGCAGATCTAGCGGGAGGGCCCCCACCGGGGAGCTGTTTTTT
CDR3 protein: CASRSSGRAPTGELFF

J gene: TRBJ2-3
clone size: .
V gene: TRBV13
D gene: .
CDR3 DNA: TGTGCCAGCAGCTTTTGGAGCGGCACAGATACGCAGTATTTT
CDR3 protein: CASSFWSGTDTQYF

J gene: TRBJ2-7
clone size: .
V gene: TRBV30
D gene: TRBD2
CDR3 DNA: TGTGCCTGGACCAATGGGCTAGCGGGAGCCATCTACGAGCAGTACTTC
CDR3 protein: CAWTNGLAGAIYEQYF

J gene: TRBJ2-7
clone size: .
V gene: TRBV9
D gene: .
CDR3 DNA: TGTGCCAGCAGCGTTTTGGACAATTCCTACGAGCAGTACTTC
CDR3 protein: CASSVLDNSYEQYF

J gene: TRBJ2-1
clone size: .
V gene: TRBV28
D gene: TRBD2
CDR3 DNA: TGTGCCAGCAGCGCTAGCGGGTGGTCCTACAATGAGCAGTTCTTC
CDR3 protein: CASSASGWSYNEQFF

J gene: TRBJ2-1
clone size: .
V gene: TRBV9
D gene: TRBD2
CDR3 DNA: TGTGCCAGCAGCGTAGCTACGAGCGGGAGTGGTAATGAGCAGTTCTTC
CDR3 protein: CASSVATSGSGNEQFF

J gene: TRBJ2-5
clone size: .
V gene: TRBV19
D gene: TRBD2
CDR3 DNA: TGTGCCAGTAGTACCACCTTAGGACTAGCGGGAGAAGAGACCCAGTACTTC
CDR3 protein: CASSTTLGLAGEETQYF